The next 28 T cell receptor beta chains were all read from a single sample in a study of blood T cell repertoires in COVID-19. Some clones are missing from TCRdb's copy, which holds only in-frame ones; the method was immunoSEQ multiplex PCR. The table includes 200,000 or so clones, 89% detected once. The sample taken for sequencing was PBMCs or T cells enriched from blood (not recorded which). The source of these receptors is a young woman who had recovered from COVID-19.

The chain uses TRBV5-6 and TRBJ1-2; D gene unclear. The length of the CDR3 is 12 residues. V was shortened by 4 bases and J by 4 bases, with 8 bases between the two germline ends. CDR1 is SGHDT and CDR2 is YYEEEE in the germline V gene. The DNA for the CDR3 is TGTGCCAGCAGCCCCCGGAGCTATGGCTACACCTTC. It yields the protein CASSPRSYGYTF.

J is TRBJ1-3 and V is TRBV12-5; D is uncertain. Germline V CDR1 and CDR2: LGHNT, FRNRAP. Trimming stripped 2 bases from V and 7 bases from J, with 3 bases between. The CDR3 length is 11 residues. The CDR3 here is CASGLRNTIYF. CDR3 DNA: TGTGCTAGTGGTTTGCGGAACACCATATATTTT.

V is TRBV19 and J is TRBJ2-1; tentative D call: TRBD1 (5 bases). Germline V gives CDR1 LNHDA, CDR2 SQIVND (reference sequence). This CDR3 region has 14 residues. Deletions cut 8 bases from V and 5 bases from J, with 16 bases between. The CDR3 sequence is CASGEGAGNNEQFF. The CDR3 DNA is TGTGCCAGTGGGGAAGGGGCCGGTAACAATGAGCAGTTCTTC.

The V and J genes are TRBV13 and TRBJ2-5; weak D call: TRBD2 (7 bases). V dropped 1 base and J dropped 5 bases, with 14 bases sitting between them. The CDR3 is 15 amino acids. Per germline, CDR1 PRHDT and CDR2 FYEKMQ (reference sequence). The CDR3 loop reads CASSLDGGARETQYF. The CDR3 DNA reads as TGTGCCAGCAGCTTAGATGGGGGGGCAAGGGAGACCCAGTACTTC. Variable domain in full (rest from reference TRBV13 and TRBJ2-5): AAGVIQSPRHLIKEKRETATLKCYPIPRHDTVYWYQQGPGQDPQFLISFYEKMQSDKGSIPDRFSAQQFSDYHSELNMSSLELGDSALYFCASSLDGGARETQYFGPGTRLLVL.

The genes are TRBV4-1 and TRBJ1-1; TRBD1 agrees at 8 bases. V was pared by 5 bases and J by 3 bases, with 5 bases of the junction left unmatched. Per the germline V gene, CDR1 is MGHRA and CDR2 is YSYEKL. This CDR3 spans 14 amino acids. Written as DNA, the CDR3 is TGCGCCAGCAGCAGACCGGACAGGGACACTGAAGCTTTCTTT. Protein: CASSRPDRDTEAFF.

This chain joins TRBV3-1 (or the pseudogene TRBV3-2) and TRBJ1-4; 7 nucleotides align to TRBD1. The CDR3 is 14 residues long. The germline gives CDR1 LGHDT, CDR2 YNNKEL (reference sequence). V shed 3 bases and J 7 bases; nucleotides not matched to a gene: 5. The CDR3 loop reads CASSQQGVSEKLFF. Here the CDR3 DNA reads TGTGCCAGCAGCCAGCAGGGGGTTAGTGAAAAACTGTTTTTT.

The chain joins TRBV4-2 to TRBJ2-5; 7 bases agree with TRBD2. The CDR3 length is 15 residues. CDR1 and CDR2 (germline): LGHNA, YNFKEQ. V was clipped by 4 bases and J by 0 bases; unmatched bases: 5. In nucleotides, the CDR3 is TGTGCCAGCAGCCCGACAGCGGGGAACCAAGAGACCCAGTACTTC. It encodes CASSPTAGNQETQYF.

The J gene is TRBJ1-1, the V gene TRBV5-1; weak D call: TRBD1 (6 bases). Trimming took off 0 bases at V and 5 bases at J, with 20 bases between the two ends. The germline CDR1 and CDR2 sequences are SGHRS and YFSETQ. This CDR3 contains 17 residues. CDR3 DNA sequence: TGCGCCAGCAGCTTGGGAGGGGGTCCGGTGTCGCATACTGAAGCTTTCTTT. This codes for CASSLGGGPVSHTEAFF.

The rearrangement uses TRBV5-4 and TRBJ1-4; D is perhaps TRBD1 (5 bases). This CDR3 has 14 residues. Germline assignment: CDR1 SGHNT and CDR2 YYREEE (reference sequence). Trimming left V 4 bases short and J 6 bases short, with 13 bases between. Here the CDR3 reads CASSPDPGDEKLFF. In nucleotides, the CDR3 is TGTGCCAGCAGCCCCGACCCGGGGGATGAAAAACTGTTTTTT.

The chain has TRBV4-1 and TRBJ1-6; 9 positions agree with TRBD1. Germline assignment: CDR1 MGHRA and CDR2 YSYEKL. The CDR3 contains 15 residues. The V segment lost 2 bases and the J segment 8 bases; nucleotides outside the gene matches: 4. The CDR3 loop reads CASSQPTGGDSPLHF. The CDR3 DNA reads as TGCGCCAGCAGCCAACCTACAGGGGGCGATTCACCCCTCCACTTT.

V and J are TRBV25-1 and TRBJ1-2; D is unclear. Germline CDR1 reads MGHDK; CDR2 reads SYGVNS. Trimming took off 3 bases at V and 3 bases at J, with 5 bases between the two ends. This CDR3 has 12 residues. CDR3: CASSEADYGYTF. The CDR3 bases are TGTGCCAGCAGTGAGGCGGACTATGGCTACACCTTC.

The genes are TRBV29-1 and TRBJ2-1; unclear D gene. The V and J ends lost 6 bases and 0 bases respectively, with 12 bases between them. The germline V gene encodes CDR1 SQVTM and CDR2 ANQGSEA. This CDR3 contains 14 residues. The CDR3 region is CSVCFRSSYNEQFF. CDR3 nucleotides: TGCAGCGTCTGCTTTCGGAGCTCCTACAATGAGCAGTTCTTC.

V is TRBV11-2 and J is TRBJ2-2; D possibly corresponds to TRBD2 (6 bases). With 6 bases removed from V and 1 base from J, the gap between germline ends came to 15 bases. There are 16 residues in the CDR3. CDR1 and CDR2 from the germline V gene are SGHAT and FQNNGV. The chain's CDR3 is CASRQAWRGNTGELFF. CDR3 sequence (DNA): TGTGCCAGCAGACAGGCGTGGCGGGGGAACACCGGGGAGCTGTTTTTT.

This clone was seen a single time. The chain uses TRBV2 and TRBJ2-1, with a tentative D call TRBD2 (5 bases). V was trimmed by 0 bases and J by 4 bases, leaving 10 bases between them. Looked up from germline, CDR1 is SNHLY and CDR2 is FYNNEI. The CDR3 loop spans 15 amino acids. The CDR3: CASSEARAAYNEQFF. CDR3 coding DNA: TGTGCCAGCAGTGAAGCGCGGGCCGCTTACAATGAGCAGTTCTTC.

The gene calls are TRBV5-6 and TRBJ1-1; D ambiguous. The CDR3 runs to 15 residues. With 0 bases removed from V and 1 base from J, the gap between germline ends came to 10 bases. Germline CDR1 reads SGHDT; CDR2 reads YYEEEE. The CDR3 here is CASSLGYIGNTEAFF. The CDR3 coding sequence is TGTGCCAGCAGCTTGGGTTATATCGGGAACACTGAAGCTTTCTTT.

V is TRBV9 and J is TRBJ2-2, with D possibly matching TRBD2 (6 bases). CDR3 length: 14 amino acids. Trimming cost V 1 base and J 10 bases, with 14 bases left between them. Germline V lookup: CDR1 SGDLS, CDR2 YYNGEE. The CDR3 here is CASSVTTSSVELFF. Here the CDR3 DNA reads TGTGCCAGCAGCGTAACGACTAGTTCGGTGGAGCTGTTTTTT.

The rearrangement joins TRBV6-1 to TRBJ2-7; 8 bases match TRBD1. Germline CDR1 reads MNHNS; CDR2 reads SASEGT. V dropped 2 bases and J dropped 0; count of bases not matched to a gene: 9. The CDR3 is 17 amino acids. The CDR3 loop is CASSESRWDRSSYEQYF. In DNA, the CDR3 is TGTGCCAGCAGTGAAAGCAGGTGGGACAGGAGCTCCTACGAGCAGTACTTC.

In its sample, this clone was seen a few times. The CDR3 nucleotides read TGTGCCAGCAGGCTTACTAGCGGGGGTTACAATGAGCAGTTCTTC. This sequence encodes CASRLTSGGYNEQFF. The chain combines TRBV6-5 with TRBJ2-1; 11 positions match TRBD2. CDR3 length: 15 residues. Germline V CDR1 and CDR2: MNHEY, SVGAGI. Unmatched junction bases numbered 5, after V lost 6 bases and J lost 4 bases.

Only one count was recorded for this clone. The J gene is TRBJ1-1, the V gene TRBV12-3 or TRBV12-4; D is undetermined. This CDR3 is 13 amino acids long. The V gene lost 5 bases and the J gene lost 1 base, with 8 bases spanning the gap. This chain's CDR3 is CASSTSGNTEAFF. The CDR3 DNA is TGTGCCAGCAGTACCTCGGGGAACACTGAAGCTTTCTTT.

The CDR3 sequence: CAISDPTSGGLQETQYF. The CDR3 coding sequence is TGTGCCATCAGTGACCCGACTAGCGGGGGCCTCCAAGAGACCCAGTACTTC. V is TRBV10-3 and J is TRBJ2-5, with 12 bases fitting TRBD2. This CDR3 spans 17 amino acids. With V trimmed by 3 bases and J by 1 base, 6 bases remained unmatched. Germline CDR1 reads ENHRY; CDR2 reads SYGVKD.

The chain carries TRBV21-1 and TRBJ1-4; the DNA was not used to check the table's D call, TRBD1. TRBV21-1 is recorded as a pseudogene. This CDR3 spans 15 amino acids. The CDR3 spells CASSESQTTNEKLFF. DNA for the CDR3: TGTGCCAGCAGCGAATCACAGACAACTAATGAAAAACTGTTTTTT.

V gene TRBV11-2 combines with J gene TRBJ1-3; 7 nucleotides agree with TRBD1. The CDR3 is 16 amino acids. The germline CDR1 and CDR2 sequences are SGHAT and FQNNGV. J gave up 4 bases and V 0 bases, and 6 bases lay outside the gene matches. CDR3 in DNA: TGTGCCAGCAGCTTAGAAAGGAGGGGGCTCGGAAACACCATATATTTT. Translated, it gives CASSLERRGLGNTIYF. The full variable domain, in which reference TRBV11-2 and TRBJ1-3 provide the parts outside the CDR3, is EAGVAQSPRYKIIEKRQSVAFWCNPISGHATLYWYQQILGQGPKLLIQFQNNGVVDDSQLPKDRFSAERLKGVDSTLKIQPAKLEDSAVYLCASSLERRGLGNTIYFGEGSWLTVV.

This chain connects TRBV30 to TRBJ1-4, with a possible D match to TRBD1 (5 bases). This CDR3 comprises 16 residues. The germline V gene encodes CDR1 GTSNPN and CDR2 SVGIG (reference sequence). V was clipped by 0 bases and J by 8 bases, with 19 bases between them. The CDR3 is CAWSVGSGSFGEKLFF. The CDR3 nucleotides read TGTGCCTGGAGTGTAGGTTCAGGGTCTTTCGGAGAAAAACTGTTTTTT.

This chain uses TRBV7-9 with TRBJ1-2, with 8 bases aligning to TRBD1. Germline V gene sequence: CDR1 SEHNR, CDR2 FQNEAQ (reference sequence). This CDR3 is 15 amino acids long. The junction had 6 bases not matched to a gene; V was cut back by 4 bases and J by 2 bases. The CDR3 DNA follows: TGTGCCAGCAGCTCCACGGGACAGGCCAACTATGGCTACACCTTC. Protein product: CASSSTGQANYGYTF.

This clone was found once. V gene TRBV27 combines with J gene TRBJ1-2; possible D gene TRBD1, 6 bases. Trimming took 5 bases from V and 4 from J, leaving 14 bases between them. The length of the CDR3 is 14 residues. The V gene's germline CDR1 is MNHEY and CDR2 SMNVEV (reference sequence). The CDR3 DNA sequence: TGTGCCAGCAGTAATGATGGGGGCTTCTATGGCTACACCTTC. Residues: CASSNDGGFYGYTF.

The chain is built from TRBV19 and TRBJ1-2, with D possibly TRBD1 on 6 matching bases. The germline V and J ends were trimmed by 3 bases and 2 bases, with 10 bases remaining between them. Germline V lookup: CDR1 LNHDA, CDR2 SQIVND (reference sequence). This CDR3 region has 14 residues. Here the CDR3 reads CASSIQGQNYGYTF. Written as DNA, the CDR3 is TGTGCCAGTAGTATTCAGGGGCAAAACTATGGCTACACCTTC.

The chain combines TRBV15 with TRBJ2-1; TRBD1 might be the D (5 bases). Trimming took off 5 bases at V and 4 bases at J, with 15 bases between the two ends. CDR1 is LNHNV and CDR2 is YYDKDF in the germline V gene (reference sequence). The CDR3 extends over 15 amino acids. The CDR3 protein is CATSSRLDRYNEQFF. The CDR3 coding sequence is TGTGCCACCAGCTCTCGCCTCGACAGATACAATGAGCAGTTCTTC.

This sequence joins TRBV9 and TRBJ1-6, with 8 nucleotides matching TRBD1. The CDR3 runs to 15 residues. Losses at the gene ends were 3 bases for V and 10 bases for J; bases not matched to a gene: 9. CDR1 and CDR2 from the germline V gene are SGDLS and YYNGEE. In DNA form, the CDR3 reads TGTGCCAGCAGCGCAGGCGGGCAGGGGGCCTCACCCCTCCACTTT. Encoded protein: CASSAGGQGASPLHF.